This TCR beta chain was identified during a study of CD8 T cells in ankylosing spondylitis (dated by TCRdb to 2016 to 2017). As for the study more broadly: T cell receptor beta repertoires were profiled in healthy donors and ankylosing spondylitis patients so that disease-linked TCR variants could be found. The full study cohort was made up of 20 to 25 ankylosing spondylitis patients and around 100 healthy donors. Samples of peripheral blood were taken, and for ankylosing spondylitis patients, synovial fluid was collected as well. Overall study outcomes, separate from this receptor: A CD8+ phenotype was shown by the disease-linked clones, which were found at relatively low frequencies in peripheral blood. Blood from ankylosing spondylitis patients appeared to be characterized by a TCR beta motif composed of under 10 highly homologous amino acid variants. The disease-linked clones were reported to be significantly enriched in matched synovial fluid samples from ankylosing spondylitis patients. Some motif variants had previously been reported in the synovial fluid and blood of reactive arthritis patients, which suggests shared mechanisms of disease initiation.

CDR1 SNHLY and CDR2 FYNNEI are derived from the germline V gene. The trim is 0 bases for V and 7 bases for J, with a gap of 9 bases between the germline ends. The CDR3 holds 13 amino acids from the cysteine to the phenylalanine. Left in the record is the CDR3 DNA by itself, 39 bases read in frame from the first base. A remark on this clonotype: It has no known antigen specificity. Base qualities are not provided; no much larger clone lies one nucleotide away.

The instrument was an Illumina HiSeq 2500. Quantitative 5'-RACE with molecular barcodes was the method used to prepare the TCR beta libraries. The source study handled its data this way. A new computational method, built on a probabilistic model of VDJ rearrangement, was used to identify disease-linked TCR variants. TCRdb applied fastp at Q25 and MiXCR to the public reads, then kept only in-frame beta chains. When rows share a CDR3 protein, they turn into one entry using the most common DNA and genes. V and J calls and clone size were set by TCRdb, not the authors. The sample has 670,000 or so distinct CDR3 sequences on record, 19% of them singletons. The ten largest clones represent about a fifth of the sample.

The specimen sequenced was blood, either unsorted or a sorted T cell fraction (not recorded which). This clonotype originated in a male donor with ankylosing spondylitis. In this chain, TRBV2 is recombined with TRBJ2-5, with no D gene named confidently. The CDR3 protein is CASSEAPGPTQYF. The bases read TGTGCCAGCAGTGAAGCGCCGGGCCCGACCCAGTACTTC.